This T cell receptor (beta chain) stems from a study of siplizumab effects on memory and regulatory T cells. This CDR3 contains 15 residues. Looked up from germline, CDR1 is MNHNY and CDR2 is SVGAGI (reference sequence). V was shortened by 0 bases and J by 0 bases, with 9 bases between the two germline ends. Findings and caveats of the study: The alloresponse seemed to draw substantially on naive T cells, which appeared more diverse than memory cells. Treatment with siplizumab left mappable alloreactive CD4+ clones averaging roughly 69% Treg-derived, compared with 25% to 30% in controls. The drug siplizumab significantly decreased the alloreactive sequences that could be traced to unstimulated CD4+ memory cells.

Note on this clone: Its antigen is as yet unknown.

Assays captured around 92,000 TCR templates per sample. Using immunoSEQ multiplex PCR, the repertoire was profiled, and TCRdb retains in-frame clones only, with some absent. The table includes about 120,000 clones, approximately 92% detected once. This TCR derives from a human donor in good health. Source material: non-Treg CD4+ T cells sorted from blood. J is TRBJ2-7 and V is TRBV6-6; tentative D call: TRBD1 (6 bases). The CDR3 is CASSYSWTASYEQYF. The CDR3 DNA reads as TGTGCCAGCAGTTACTCGTGGACAGCCTCCTACGAGCAGTACTTC.